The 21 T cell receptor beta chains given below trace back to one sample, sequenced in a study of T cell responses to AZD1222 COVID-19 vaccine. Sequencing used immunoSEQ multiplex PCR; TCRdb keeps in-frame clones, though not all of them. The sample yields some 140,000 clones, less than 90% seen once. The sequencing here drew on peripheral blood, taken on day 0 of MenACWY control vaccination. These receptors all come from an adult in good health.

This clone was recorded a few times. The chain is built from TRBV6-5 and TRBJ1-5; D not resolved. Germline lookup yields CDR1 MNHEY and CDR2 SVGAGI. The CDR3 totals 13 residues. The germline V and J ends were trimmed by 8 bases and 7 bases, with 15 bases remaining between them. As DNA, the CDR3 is TGTGCCAGCGCCCCGGGTAGGGAGCAGCCCCAGCATTTT. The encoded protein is CASAPGREQPQHF.

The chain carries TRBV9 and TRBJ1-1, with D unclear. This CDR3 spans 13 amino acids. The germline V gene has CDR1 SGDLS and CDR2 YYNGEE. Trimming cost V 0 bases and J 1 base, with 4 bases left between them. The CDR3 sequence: CASSVDQNTEAFF. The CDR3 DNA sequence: TGTGCCAGCAGCGTAGATCAGAACACTGAAGCTTTCTTT.

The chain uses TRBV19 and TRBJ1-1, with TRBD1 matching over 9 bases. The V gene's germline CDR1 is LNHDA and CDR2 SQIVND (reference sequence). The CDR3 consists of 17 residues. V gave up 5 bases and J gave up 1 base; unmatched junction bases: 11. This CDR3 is CASSVLVGQGWNTEAFF. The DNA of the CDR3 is TGTGCCAGTAGTGTCCTCGTAGGACAGGGGTGGAACACTGAAGCTTTCTTT.

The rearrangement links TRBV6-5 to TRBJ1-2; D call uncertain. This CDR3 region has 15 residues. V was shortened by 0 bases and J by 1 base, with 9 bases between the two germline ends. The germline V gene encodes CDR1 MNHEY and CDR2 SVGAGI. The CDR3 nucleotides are TGTGCCAGCAGTTACTCGATAGCCGGTAACTATGGCTACACCTTC. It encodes CASSYSIAGNYGYTF.

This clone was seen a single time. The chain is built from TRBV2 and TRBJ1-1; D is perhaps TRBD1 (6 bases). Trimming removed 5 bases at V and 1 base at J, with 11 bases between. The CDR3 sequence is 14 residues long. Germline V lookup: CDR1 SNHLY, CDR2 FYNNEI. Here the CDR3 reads CASSPRQANTEAFF. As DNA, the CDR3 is TGTGCCAGCAGTCCTAGACAGGCGAACACTGAAGCTTTCTTT.

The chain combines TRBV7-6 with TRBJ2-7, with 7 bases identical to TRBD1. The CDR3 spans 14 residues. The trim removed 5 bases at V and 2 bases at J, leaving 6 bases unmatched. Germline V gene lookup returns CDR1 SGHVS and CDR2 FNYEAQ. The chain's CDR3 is CASSPRQGAYEQYF. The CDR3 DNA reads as TGTGCCAGCAGCCCGCGACAGGGAGCCTACGAGCAGTACTTC.

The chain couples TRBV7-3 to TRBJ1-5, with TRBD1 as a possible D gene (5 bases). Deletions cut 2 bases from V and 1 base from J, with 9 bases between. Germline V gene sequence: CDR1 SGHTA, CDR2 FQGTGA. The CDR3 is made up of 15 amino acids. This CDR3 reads CASSLDGGSNQPQHF. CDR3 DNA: TGTGCCAGCAGCTTAGATGGGGGAAGCAATCAGCCCCAGCATTTT.

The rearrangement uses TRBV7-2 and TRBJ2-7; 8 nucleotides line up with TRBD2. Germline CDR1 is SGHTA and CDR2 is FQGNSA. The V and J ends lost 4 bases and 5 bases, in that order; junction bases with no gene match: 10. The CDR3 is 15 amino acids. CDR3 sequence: CASSSRTSTTHEQYF. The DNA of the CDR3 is TGTGCCAGCAGCTCCCGGACTAGCACTACTCACGAGCAGTACTTC.

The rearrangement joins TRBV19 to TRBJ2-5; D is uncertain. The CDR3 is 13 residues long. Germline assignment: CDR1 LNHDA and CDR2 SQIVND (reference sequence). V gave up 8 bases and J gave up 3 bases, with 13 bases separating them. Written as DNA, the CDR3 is TGTGCCAGTCGCACTACAGAGAAAGAGACCCAGTACTTC. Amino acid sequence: CASRTTEKETQYF.

The CDR3 reads CASSFYDNEQFF. The CDR3, as DNA: TGTGCCAGCAGTTTTTATGACAATGAGCAGTTCTTC. The J gene is TRBJ2-1, the V gene TRBV27; D gene uncertain. V was pared by 3 bases and J by 5 bases, with 5 bases between. This CDR3 has 12 amino acids. Germline V gene sequence: CDR1 MNHEY, CDR2 SMNVEV (reference sequence).

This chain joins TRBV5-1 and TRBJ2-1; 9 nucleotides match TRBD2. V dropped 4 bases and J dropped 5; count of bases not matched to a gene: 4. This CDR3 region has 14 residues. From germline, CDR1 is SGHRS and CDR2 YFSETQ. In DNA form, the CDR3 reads TGCGCCAGCAGCCTCGGACTAGCGAACAATGAGCAGTTCTTC. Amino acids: CASSLGLANNEQFF.

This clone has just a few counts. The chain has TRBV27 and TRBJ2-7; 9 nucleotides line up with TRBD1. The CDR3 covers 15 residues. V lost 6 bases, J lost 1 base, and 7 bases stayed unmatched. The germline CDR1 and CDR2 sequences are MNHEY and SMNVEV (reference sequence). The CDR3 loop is CASRRTGVGSYEQYV. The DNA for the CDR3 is TGTGCCAGCAGACGGACAGGGGTAGGGTCCTACGAGCAGTACGTC.

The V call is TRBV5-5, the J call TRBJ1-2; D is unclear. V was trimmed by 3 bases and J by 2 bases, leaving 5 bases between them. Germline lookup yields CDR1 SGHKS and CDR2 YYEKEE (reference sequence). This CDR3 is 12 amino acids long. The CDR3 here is CASSSRNYGYTF. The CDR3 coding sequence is TGTGCCAGCAGCTCGAGAAACTATGGCTACACCTTC.

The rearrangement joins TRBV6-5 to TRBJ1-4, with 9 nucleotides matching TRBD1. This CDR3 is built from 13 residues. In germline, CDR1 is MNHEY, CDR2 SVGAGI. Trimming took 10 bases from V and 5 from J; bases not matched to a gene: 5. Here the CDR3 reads CATRGTGNEKLFF. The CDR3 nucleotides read TGTGCCACGCGGGGGACAGGGAATGAAAAACTGTTTTTT.

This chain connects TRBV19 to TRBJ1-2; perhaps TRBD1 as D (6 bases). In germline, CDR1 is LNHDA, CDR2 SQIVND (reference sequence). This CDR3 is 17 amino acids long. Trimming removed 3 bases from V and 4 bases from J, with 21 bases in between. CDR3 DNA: TGTGCCAGTAGTATGAGTTCAGGGGCCCACGGTGCCTATGGCTACACCTTC. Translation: CASSMSSGAHGAYGYTF.

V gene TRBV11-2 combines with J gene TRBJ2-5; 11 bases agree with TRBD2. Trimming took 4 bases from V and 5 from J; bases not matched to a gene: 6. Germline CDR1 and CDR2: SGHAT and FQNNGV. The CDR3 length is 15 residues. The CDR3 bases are TGTGCCAGCAGCTCCGAACCTAGCGGGAGGGAGACCCAGTACTTC. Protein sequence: CASSSEPSGRETQYF.

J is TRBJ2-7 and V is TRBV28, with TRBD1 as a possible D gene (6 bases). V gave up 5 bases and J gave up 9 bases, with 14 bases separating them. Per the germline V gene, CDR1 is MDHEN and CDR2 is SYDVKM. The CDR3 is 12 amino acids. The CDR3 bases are TGTGCCAGCAGTAACCAGGGGTCAGGGCAGTACGTC. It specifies CASSNQGSGQYV.

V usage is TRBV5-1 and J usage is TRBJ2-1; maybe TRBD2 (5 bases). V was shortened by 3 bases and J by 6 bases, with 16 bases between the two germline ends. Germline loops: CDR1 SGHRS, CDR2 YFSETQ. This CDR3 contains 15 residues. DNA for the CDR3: TGCGCCAGCAGCTCACCCGAAGTAGCGCTCAATGAGCAGTTCTTC. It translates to CASSSPEVALNEQFF.

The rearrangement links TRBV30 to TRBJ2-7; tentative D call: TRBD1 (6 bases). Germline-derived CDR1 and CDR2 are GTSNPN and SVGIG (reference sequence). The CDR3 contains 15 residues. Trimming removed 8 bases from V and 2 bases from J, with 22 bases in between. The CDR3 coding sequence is TGTGCCCTGGGATTGGGAGCGACAGGAGCCTACGAGCAGTACTTC. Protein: CALGLGATGAYEQYF. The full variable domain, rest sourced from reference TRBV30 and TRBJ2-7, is SQTIHQWPATLVQPVGSPLSLECTVEGTSNPNLYWYRQAAGRGLQLLFYSVGIGQISSEVPQNLSASRPQDRQFILSSKKLLLSDSGFYLCALGLGATGAYEQYFGPGTRLTVT.

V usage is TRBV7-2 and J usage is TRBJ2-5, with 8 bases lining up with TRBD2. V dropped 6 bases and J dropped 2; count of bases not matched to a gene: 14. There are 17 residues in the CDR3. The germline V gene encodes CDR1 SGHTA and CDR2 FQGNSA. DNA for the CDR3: TGTGCCAGCAGAGGGGGACAAGCGGGAGCGTCACAAGAGACCCAGTACTTC. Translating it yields CASRGGQAGASQETQYF. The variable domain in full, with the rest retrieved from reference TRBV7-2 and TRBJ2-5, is GAGVSQSPSNKVTEKGKDVELRCDPISGHTALYWYRQSLGQGLEFLIYFQGNSAPDKSGLPSDRFSAERTGGSVSTLTIQRTQQEDSAVYLCASRGGQAGASQETQYFGPGTRLLVL.

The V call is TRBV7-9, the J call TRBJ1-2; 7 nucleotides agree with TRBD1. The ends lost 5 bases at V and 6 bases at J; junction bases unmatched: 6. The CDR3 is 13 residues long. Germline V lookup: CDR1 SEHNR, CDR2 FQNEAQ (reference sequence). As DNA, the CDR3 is TGTGCCAGCAGCCGTTACCAGGGGGATGGCTACACCTTC. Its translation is CASSRYQGDGYTF.